This T cell receptor (beta chain) was found in a study of cytomegalovirus exposure and HLA in healthy donors. Unmatched junction bases numbered 5, after V lost 7 bases and J lost 0 bases. This CDR3 is built from 15 residues. Germline assignment: CDR1 SQVTM and CDR2 ANQGSEA. Generated by immunoSEQ multiplex PCR, the TCRdb table keeps only in-frame clones and is missing some. The sample records some 140,000 clones, 75% to 90% being singletons. Material: PBMCs. This clonotype was sampled from a young man in good health and CMV-seropositive. This rearrangement joins TRBV29-1 to TRBJ2-1; 11 bases map to TRBD2. The CDR3: CSGGTSGFSYNEQFF. The DNA for the CDR3 is TGCAGCGGCGGGACTAGCGGATTCTCCTACAATGAGCAGTTCTTC.